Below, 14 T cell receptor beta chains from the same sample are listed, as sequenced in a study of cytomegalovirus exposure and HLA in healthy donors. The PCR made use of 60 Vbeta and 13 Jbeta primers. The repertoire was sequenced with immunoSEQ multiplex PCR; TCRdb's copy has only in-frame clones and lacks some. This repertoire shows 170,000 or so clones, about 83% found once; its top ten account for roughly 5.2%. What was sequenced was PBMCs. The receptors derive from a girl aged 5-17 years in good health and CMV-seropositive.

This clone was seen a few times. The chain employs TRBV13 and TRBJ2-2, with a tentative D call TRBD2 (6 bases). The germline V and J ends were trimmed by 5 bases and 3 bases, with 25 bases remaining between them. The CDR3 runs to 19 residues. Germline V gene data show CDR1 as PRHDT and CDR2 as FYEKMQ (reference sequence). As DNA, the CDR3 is TGTGCCAGCAGCCCATTCTGGAGATTTCGTAGCGGCGACACCGGGGAGCTGTTTTTT. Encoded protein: CASSPFWRFRSGDTGELFF.

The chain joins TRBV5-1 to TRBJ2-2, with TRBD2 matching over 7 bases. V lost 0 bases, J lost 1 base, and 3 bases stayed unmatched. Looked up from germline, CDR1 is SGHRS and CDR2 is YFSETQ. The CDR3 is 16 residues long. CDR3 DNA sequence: TGCGCCAGCAGCTTGGCAGCGGGGATGAACACCGGGGAGCTGTTTTTT. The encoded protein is CASSLAAGMNTGELFF.

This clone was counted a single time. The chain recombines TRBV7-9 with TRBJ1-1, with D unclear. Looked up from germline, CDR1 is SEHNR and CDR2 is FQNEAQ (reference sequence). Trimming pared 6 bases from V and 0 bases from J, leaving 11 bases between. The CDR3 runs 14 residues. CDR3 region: CASSRGRMNTEAFF. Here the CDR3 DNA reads TGTGCCAGCAGTCGTGGGAGAATGAACACTGAAGCTTTCTTT.

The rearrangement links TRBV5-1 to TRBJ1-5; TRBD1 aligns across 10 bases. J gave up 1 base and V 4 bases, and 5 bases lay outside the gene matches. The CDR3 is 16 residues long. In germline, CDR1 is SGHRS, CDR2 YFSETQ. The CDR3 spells CASSQRTGGSNQPQHF. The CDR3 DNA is TGCGCCAGCAGCCAAAGGACAGGGGGAAGCAATCAGCCCCAGCATTTT.

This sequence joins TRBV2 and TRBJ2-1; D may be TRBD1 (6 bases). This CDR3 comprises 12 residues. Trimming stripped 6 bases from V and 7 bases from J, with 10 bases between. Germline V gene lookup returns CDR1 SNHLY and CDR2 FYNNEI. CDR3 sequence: CASSLQGNEQFF. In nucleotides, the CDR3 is TGTGCCAGCAGCCTCCAGGGGAATGAGCAGTTCTTC.

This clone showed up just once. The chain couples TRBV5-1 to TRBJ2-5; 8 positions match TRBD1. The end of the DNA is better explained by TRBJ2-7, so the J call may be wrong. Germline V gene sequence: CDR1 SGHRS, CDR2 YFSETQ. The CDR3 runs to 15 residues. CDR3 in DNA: TGCGCCAGCAGCTTGTCTGCGCAGGGGGCAGGCGAGCAGTACTTC. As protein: CASSLSAQGAGEQYF.

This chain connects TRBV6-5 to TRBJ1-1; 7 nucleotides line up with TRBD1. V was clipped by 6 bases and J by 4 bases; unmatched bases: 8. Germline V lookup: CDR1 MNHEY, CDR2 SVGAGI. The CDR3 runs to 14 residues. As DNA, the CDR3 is TGTGCCAGCAGCGACAGGGCTACTGGCACTGAAGCTTTCTTT. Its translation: CASSDRATGTEAFF.

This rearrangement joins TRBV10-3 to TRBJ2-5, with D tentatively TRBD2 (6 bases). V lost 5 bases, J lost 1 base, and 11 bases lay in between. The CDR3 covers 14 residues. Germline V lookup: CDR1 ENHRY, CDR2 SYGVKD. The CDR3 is CAISLGGTQETQYF. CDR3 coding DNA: TGTGCCATCAGTCTTGGGGGGACCCAAGAGACCCAGTACTTC.

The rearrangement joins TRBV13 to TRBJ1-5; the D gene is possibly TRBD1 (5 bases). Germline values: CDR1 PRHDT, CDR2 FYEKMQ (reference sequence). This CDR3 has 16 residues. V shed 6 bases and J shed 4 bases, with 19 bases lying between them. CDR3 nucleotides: TGTGCCAGCAGTTTCGGGGGAGGTAGACGGAATCAGCCCCAGCATTTT. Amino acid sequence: CASSFGGGRRNQPQHF.

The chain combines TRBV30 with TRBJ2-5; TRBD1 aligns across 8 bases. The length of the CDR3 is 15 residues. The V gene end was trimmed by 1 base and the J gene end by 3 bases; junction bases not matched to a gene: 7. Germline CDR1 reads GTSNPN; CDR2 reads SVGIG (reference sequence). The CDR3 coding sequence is TGTGCCTGGAGTGCGGTCAGGGGGCTTGAAGAGACCCAGTACTTC. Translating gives CAWSAVRGLEETQYF. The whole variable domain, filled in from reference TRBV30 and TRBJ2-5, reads SQTIHQWPATLVQPVGSPLSLECTVEGTSNPNLYWYRQAAGRGLQLLFYSVGIGQISSEVPQNLSASRPQDRQFILSSKKLLLSDSGFYLCAWSAVRGLEETQYFGPGTRLLVL.

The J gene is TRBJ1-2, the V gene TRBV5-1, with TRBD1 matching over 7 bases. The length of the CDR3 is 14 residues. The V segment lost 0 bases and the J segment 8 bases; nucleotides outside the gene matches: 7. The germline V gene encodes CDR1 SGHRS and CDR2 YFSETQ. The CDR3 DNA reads TGCGCCAGCAGCTTGGGAGGGGGCGTTGACGGCTACACCTTC. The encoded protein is CASSLGGGVDGYTF.

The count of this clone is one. Here the CDR3 DNA reads TGTGCCAGCTCACCAGGGCCGAATAATGAAAAACTGTTTTTT. Its translation is CASSPGPNNEKLFF. The J gene is TRBJ1-4, the V gene TRBV18; D is unresolved. The V end lost 2 bases, the J end lost 4 bases, and 8 bases lay between the germline ends. The CDR3 runs 14 residues. Per the germline V gene, CDR1 is KGHSH and CDR2 is LQKENI.

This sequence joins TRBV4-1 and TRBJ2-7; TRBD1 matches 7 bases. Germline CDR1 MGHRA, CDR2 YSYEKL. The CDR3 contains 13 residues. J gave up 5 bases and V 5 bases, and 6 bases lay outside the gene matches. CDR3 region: CASSYTGVDEQYF. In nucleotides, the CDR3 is TGCGCCAGCAGCTATACAGGGGTTGACGAGCAGTACTTC.

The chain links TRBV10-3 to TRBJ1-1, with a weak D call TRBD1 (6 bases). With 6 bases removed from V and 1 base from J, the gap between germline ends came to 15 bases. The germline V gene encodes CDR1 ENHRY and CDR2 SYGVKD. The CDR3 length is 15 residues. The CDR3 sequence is CAISHTGPPNTEAFF. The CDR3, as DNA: TGTGCCATCAGCCACACAGGGCCCCCGAACACTGAAGCTTTCTTT.